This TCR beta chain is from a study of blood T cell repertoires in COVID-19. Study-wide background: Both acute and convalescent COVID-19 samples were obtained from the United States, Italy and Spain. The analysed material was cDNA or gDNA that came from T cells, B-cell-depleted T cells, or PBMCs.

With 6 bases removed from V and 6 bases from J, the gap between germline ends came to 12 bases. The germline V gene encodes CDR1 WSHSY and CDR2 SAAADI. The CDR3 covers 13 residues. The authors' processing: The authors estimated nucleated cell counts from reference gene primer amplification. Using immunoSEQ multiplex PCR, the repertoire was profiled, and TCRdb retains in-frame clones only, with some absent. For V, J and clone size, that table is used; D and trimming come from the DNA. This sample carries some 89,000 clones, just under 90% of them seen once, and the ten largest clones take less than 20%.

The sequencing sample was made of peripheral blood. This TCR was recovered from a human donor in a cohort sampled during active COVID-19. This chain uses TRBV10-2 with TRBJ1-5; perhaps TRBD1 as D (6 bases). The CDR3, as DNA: TGCGCCAGCAGGGGGGCCGCCGGTCAGCCCCAGCATTTT. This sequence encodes CASRGAAGQPQHF.